The text below deals with one TCR beta chain. Sequencing used immunoSEQ multiplex PCR; TCRdb keeps in-frame clones, though not all of them. The table shows fewer than 150,000 clones, with about 80% occurring only once. This sample was included in a study of blood T cell repertoires in COVID-19. V lost 5 bases to trimming and J lost 7 bases; unmatched junction nucleotides: 6. The germline V gene has CDR1 SEHNR and CDR2 FQNEAQ (reference sequence). The CDR3 length is 15 residues. The sample was PBMCs or T cells enriched from blood (not recorded which). V gene TRBV7-9 combines with J gene TRBJ2-1; 12 bases map to TRBD2. The source is a woman under 30 who had been exposed to COVID-19. CDR3 DNA: TGTGCCAGCAGCACCCGACTAGCGGGAGCGAATGAGCAGTTCTTC. It yields the protein CASSTRLAGANEQFF.